Following are 12 T cell receptor beta chains from one sample sequenced in a study of cytomegalovirus exposure and HLA in healthy donors. The primer mix had 60 Vbeta and 13 Jbeta primers. Sequenced by immunoSEQ multiplex PCR; TCRdb stores in-frame clones only, minus some. The sample has 150,000 to 200,000 clones; roughly 88% are singletons. The sequencing input was PBMCs. These receptors were taken from a woman between 18 and 30 years old in good health and CMV-seronegative.

The chain couples TRBV18 to TRBJ1-2, with 7 bases that match TRBD1. Trimming cost V 0 bases and J 0 bases; bases outside gene matches: 7. The CDR3 length is 17 residues. Germline V gives CDR1 KGHSH, CDR2 LQKENI. CDR3 amino acids: CASSPPSQGDSNYGYTF. As DNA, the CDR3 is TGTGCCAGCTCACCACCCTCGCAGGGGGATTCTAACTATGGCTACACCTTC.

The CDR3 DNA is TGTGCCAGCAGCATAACCGGGACAGGTCCCTCGAACACCGGGGAGCTGTTTTTT. Residues: CASSITGTGPSNTGELFF. This rearrangement joins TRBV5-5 to TRBJ2-2; 8 bases map to TRBD1. Germline CDR1 reads SGHKS; CDR2 reads YYEKEE (reference sequence). CDR3 length: 18 residues. The trim removed 4 bases at V and 0 bases at J, leaving 11 bases unmatched.

The chain is built from TRBV11-3 and TRBJ2-7, with D tentatively TRBD2 (6 bases). V was shortened by 2 bases and J by 7 bases, with 9 bases between the two germline ends. CDR1 and CDR2 from the germline V gene are SGHNT and YENEEA. The CDR3 has 12 amino acids. The CDR3 DNA follows: TGTGCCAGCAGCTTAATAGGAGGGGAGCAGTACTTC. Its translation is CASSLIGGEQYF.

Comments on this clone: A junction boundary mismatches the germline segment, possibly from a read error. The CDR3 DNA sequence: TGTTCCAGCAGCTTAGGGACAGGGTTTGAGGATTCACCCCTCCACTTT. Encoded protein: CSSSLGTGFEDSPLHF. This sequence joins TRBV7-9 and TRBJ1-6, with 9 nucleotides matching TRBD1. Germline loops: CDR1 SEHNR, CDR2 FQNEAQ (reference sequence). The CDR3 loop spans 16 amino acids.

DNA for the CDR3: TGCGCCAGCAGTGGAGGACAGAGGCGCACTGAAGCTTTCTTT. It is translated as CASSGGQRRTEAFF. V usage is TRBV10-1 and J usage is TRBJ1-1; a weak D match, TRBD1 (6 bases). CDR3 length equals 14 residues. Germline assignment: CDR1 WNHNN and CDR2 SYGVQD (reference sequence). V lost 4 bases and J 4 bases, leaving 13 bases between the germline ends.

The rearrangement links TRBV18 to TRBJ1-2; a weak D match, TRBD1 (5 bases). The germline V and J ends were trimmed by 0 bases and 8 bases, with 22 bases remaining between them. The CDR3 consists of 17 residues. Germline CDR1 reads KGHSH; CDR2 reads LQKENI. In DNA form, the CDR3 reads TGTGCCAGCTCACCACCGCTCCTGACGGCAGGGCAACGGGGCTACACCTTC. This translates into CASSPPLLTAGQRGYTF.

CDR3 bases: TGTGCCAGCAGCTTGACTAGCGGCCAGGGCAATGAGCAGTTCTTC. Its translation is CASSLTSGQGNEQFF. V is TRBV11-2 and J is TRBJ2-1; 9 nucleotides align to TRBD2. Germline V gene sequence: CDR1 SGHAT, CDR2 FQNNGV. This CDR3 comprises 15 residues. The V segment lost 3 bases and the J segment 6 bases; nucleotides outside the gene matches: 6.

The chain joins TRBV7-2 to TRBJ2-7, with a possible D match to TRBD1 (5 bases). V lost 1 base to trimming and J lost 2 bases, with 12 bases between them. The length of the CDR3 is 15 residues. Germline values: CDR1 SGHTA, CDR2 FQGNSA. The CDR3 coding sequence is TGTGCCAGCAGCTTAGTGGGGCCCGATGCCTACGAGCAGTACTTC. Protein sequence: CASSLVGPDAYEQYF.

CDR3 coding DNA: TGTGCCAGCAGCCAGTACAGGGGGACTGAAGCTTTCTTT. It specifies CASSQYRGTEAFF. The chain links TRBV28 to TRBJ1-1, with TRBD1 matching 8 bases. Trimming at V came to 6 bases and at J to 5 bases, leaving 5 bases not matched to a gene. From germline, CDR1 is MDHEN and CDR2 SYDVKM. This CDR3 has 13 residues.

The chain combines TRBV15 with TRBJ2-5; D ambiguous. Trimming removed 5 bases at V and 1 base at J, with 11 bases between. The germline V gene encodes CDR1 LNHNV and CDR2 YYDKDF (reference sequence). The CDR3 extends over 14 amino acids. In nucleotides, the CDR3 is TGTGCCACCAGCCCCCGGTCCGGCCAAGAGACCCAGTACTTC. Its protein is CATSPRSGQETQYF. Looking up the rest from reference TRBV15 and TRBJ2-5 gives the full variable domain: DAMVIQNPRYQVTQFGKPVTLSCSQTLNHNVMYWYQQKSSQAPKLLFHYYDKDFNNEADTPDNFQSRRPNTSFCFLDIRSPGLGDTAMYLCATSPRSGQETQYFGPGTRLLVL.

The chain recombines TRBV19 with TRBJ1-5; TRBD1 is a possible D gene (5 bases). CDR1 is LNHDA and CDR2 is SQIVND in the germline V gene (reference sequence). The germline V and J ends were trimmed by 5 bases and 5 bases, with 13 bases remaining between them. This CDR3 contains 14 residues. CDR3 region: CASSGRGYDQPQHF. The CDR3 DNA follows: TGTGCCAGTAGTGGGAGGGGTTATGATCAGCCCCAGCATTTT. Combining the CDR3 with reference TRBV19 and TRBJ1-5 gives the whole variable domain DGGITQSPKYLFRKEGQNVTLSCEQNLNHDAMYWYRQDPGQGLRLIYYSQIVNDFQKGDIAEGYSVSREKKESFPLTVTSAQKNPTAFYLCASSGRGYDQPQHFGDGTRLSIL.

The chain employs TRBV11-2 and TRBJ2-1; 9 bases line up with TRBD2. Trimming removed 5 bases from V and 7 bases from J; junction bases left unmatched: 9. The CDR3 sequence is 15 residues long. In germline, CDR1 is SGHAT, CDR2 FQNNGV. CDR3: CASSRIGTSRNEQFF. The CDR3 DNA reads TGTGCCAGCAGCCGTATAGGGACTAGCAGAAATGAGCAGTTCTTC.